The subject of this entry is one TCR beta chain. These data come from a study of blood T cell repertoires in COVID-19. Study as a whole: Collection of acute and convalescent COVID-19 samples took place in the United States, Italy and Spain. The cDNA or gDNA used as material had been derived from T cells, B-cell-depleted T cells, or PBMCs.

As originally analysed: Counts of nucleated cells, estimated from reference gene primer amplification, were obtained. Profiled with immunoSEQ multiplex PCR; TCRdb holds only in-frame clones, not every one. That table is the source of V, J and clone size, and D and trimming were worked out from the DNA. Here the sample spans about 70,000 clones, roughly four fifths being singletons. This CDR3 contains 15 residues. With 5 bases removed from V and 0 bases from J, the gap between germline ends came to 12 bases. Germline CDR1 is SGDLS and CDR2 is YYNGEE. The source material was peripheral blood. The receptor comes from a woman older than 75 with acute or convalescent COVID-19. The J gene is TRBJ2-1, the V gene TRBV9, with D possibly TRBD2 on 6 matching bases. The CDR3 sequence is CASRRGGDSYNEQFF. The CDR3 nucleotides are TGTGCCAGCAGGAGAGGAGGGGACTCCTACAATGAGCAGTTCTTC.